The 9 T cell receptor beta chains reported below all come from one sample, sequenced in a study of response to subunit inactivated influenza vaccine. From the RT-PCR reads, TCRdb called clonotypes with MiXCR, one entry per CDR3 protein. The profile shows 500,000 to 750,000 distinct CDR3 sequences, about 15% of them singletons. The sequencing here drew on PBMCs from blood, taken roughly 13 days after vaccination. The receptors were sampled from a man aged 50-60 years who received an inactivated influenza vaccine.

The V and J genes are TRBV6-1 and TRBJ1-5; 9 bases are a match to TRBD1. V dropped 4 bases and J dropped 9; count of bases not matched to a gene: 13. The CDR3 totals 16 residues. Germline V gene sequence: CDR1 MNHNS, CDR2 SASEGT. The CDR3 coding sequence is TGTGCCAGCAGTGGCATCCAGGGACAGGGAGAACGGCCCCAGCATTTT. Its protein product is CASSGIQGQGERPQHF.

In this sample, this clonotype turned up many times. This rearrangement joins TRBV5-1 to TRBJ1-5; D is ambiguous. In germline, CDR1 is SGHRS, CDR2 YFSETQ. This CDR3 has 15 amino acids. Trimming pared 0 bases from V and 2 bases from J, leaving 9 bases between. In DNA, the CDR3 is TGCGCCAGCAGCTTGGACGGGCTTGGCAATCAGCCCCAGCATTTT. It codes for CASSLDGLGNQPQHF.

This clonotype has a handful of counts. The J gene is TRBJ2-1, the V gene TRBV6-2 or TRBV6-3, with D perhaps assigned TRBD1 or TRBD2 (6 bases each). The germline CDR1 and CDR2 sequences are MNHEY and SVGEGT. This CDR3 contains 21 residues. V lost 5 bases, J lost 0 bases, and 29 bases lay in between. The CDR3: CASSTTIRGLHTTYSYNEQFF. The CDR3 bases are TGTGCCAGCAGTACTACTATCAGGGGACTTCACACCACTTACTCCTACAATGAGCAGTTCTTC.

This clonotype was counted between two and nine times. The chain links TRBV19 to TRBJ2-1, with TRBD1 matching over 7 bases. After removal of 7 bases from V and 6 bases from J, the junction contained 24 bases not matched to a gene. The CDR3 runs to 19 residues. Germline V CDR1 and CDR2: LNHDA, SQIVND (reference sequence). This chain's CDR3 is CASTPQWETTGAKGNEQFF. The CDR3 DNA reads TGTGCCAGTACCCCCCAGTGGGAGACTACAGGGGCCAAAGGCAATGAGCAGTTCTTC.

This clonotype was recorded a few times. V and J are TRBV4-3 and TRBJ2-3, with 8 positions matching TRBD2. This CDR3 is 17 amino acids long. The germline V gene has CDR1 LGHNA and CDR2 YSLEER. Germline trimming cut 0 bases from V and 3 bases from J; bases unmatched to any gene: 8. The DNA of the CDR3 is TGCGCCAGCAGCCAAGATCTAATGGCTAGCGGGACAGATACGCAGTATTTT. It codes for CASSQDLMASGTDTQYF.

The genes are TRBV29-1 and TRBJ2-3, with 7 bases identical to TRBD2. Looked up from germline, CDR1 is SQVTM and CDR2 is ANQGSEA. The CDR3 sequence is 14 residues long. V shed 3 bases and J 6 bases; nucleotides not matched to a gene: 9. The CDR3 sequence is CSVEGRRGGDTQYF. CDR3 DNA: TGCAGCGTTGAGGGACGTAGGGGAGGGGATACGCAGTATTTT.

This clonotype was found many times. CDR3 sequence (DNA): TGTGCCAGCAGCTCGCAAGCGGGAGGGCCGATGAATGAGCAGTTCTTC. Translated, it gives CASSSQAGGPMNEQFF. V and J are TRBV7-9 and TRBJ2-1, with TRBD2 identical over 10 bases. The CDR3 runs to 16 residues. Trimming at V came to 4 bases and at J to 7 bases, leaving 10 bases not matched to a gene. Germline CDR1 SEHNR, CDR2 FQNEAQ (reference sequence). Full variable domain (rest looked up from reference TRBV7-9 and TRBJ2-1): DTGVSQNPRHKITKRGQNVTFRCDPISEHNRLYWYRQTLGQGPEFLTYFQNEAQLEKSRLLSDRFSAERPKGSFSTLEIQRTEQGDSAMYLCASSSQAGGPMNEQFFGPGTRLTVL.

This CDR3 is CASTNALETQYF. CDR3 coding DNA: TGTGCCAGCACCAACGCCCTCGAGACCCAGTACTTC. The chain is built from TRBV12-3 or TRBV12-4 and TRBJ2-5, with unresolved D. The ends were cut back, 7 bases at V and 5 bases at J, with 11 bases in the middle. The CDR3 sequence is 12 residues long.

There are a few counts of this clonotype. This rearrangement joins TRBV28 to TRBJ2-7; 12 positions match TRBD1. V gave up 6 bases and J gave up 4 bases; unmatched junction bases: 10. The CDR3 has 16 residues. Germline V gene sequence: CDR1 MDHEN, CDR2 SYDVKM. CDR3 in amino acids: CASSRGSGQGAYEQYF. CDR3 DNA: TGTGCCAGCAGCCGGGGCTCGGGACAGGGGGCGTACGAGCAGTACTTC.